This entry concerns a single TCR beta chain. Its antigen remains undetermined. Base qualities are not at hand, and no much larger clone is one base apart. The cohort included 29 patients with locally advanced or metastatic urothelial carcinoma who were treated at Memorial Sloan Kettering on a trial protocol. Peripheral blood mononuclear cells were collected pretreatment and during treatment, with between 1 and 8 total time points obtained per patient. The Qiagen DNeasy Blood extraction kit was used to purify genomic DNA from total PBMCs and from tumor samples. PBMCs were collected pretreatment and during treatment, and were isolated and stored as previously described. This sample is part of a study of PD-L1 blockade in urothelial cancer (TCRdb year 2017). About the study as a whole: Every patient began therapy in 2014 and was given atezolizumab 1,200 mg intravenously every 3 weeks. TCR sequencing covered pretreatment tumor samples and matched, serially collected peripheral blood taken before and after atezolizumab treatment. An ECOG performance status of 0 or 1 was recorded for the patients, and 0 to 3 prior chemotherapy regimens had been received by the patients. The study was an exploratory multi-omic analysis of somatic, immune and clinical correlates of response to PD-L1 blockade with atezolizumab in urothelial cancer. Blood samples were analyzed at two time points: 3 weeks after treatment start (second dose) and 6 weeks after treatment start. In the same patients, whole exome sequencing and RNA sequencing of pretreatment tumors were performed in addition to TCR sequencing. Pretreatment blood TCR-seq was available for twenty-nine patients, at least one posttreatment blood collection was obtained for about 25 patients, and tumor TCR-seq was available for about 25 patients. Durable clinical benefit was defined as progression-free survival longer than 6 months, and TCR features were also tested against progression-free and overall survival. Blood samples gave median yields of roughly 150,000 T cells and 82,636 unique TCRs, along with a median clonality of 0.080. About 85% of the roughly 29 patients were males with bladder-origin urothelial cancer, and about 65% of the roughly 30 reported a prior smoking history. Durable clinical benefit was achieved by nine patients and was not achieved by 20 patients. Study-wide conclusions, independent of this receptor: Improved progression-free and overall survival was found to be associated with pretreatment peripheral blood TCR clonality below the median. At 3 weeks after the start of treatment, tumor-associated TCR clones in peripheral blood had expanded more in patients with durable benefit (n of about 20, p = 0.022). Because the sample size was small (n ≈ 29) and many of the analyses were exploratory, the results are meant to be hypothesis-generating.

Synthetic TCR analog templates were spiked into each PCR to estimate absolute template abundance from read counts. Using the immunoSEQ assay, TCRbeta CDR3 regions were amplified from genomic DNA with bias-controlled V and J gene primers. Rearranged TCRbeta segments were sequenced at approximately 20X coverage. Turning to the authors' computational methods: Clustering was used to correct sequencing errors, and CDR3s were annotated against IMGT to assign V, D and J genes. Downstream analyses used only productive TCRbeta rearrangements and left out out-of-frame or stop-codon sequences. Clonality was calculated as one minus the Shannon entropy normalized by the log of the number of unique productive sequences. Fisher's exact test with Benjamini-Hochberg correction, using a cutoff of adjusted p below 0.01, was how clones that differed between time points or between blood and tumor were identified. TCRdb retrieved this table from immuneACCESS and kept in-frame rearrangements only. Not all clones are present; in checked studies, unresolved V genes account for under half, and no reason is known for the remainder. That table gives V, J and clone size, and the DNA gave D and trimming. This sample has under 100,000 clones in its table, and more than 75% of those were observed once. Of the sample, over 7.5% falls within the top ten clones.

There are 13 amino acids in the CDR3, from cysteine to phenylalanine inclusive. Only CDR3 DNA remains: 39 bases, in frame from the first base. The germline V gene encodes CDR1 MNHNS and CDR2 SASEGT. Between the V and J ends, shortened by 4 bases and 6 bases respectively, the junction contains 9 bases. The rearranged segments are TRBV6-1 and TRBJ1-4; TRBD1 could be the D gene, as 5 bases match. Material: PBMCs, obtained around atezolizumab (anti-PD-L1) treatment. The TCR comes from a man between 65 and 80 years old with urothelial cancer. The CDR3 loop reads CASSVGADEKLFF. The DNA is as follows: TGTGCCAGCAGTGTTGGGGCGGATGAAAAACTGTTTTTT.